The 21 T cell receptor beta chains in this list originate from one sample, sequenced in a study of blood T cell repertoires in COVID-19. Using immunoSEQ multiplex PCR, the repertoire was profiled, and TCRdb retains in-frame clones only, with some absent. This table has a few hundred thousand clones, around 87% appearing once. Material: peripheral blood. The source of these receptors is a woman aged 25-40 years who had recovered from COVID-19.

The rearrangement joins TRBV6-4 to TRBJ1-2, with TRBD1 identical over 9 bases. The V gene's germline CDR1 is MRHNA and CDR2 SNTAGT. J was trimmed by 2 bases and V by 8 bases; bases with no gene match: 12. This CDR3 contains 16 residues. The CDR3 here is CASPLRDRVRNYGYTF. CDR3 DNA: TGTGCCAGCCCCCTTCGGGACAGGGTTAGGAACTATGGCTACACCTTC.

The gene calls are TRBV19 and TRBJ2-7, with TRBD1 as a possible D gene (6 bases). The CDR3 length is 14 residues. Germline V gene sequence: CDR1 LNHDA, CDR2 SQIVND (reference sequence). V lost 0 bases and J lost 3, with 9 bases in between. CDR3 DNA: TGTGCCAGTAGTATAGATCCACAGGGCTACGAGCAGTACTTC. The encoded protein is CASSIDPQGYEQYF.

This clone was counted a few times. The CDR3 DNA reads as TGTGCCACCAGTGACGGCTATGGCTACACCTTC. Protein sequence: CATSDGYGYTF. V usage is TRBV24-1 and J usage is TRBJ1-2; D call uncertain. CDR1 and CDR2 (germline): KGHDR, SFDVKD. Trimming took off 4 bases at V and 4 bases at J, with 3 bases between the two ends. CDR3 size: 11 residues.

This clone has just one count. The chain links TRBV15 to TRBJ2-1; D unresolved. The V end was cut by 0 bases, the J end by 0 bases, with 9 bases between. Germline loops: CDR1 LNHNV, CDR2 YYDKDF (reference sequence). The length of the CDR3 is 16 residues. For the CDR3, the DNA is TGTGCCACCAGCAGAGATTCGAGCGTCTCCTACAATGAGCAGTTCTTC. Its translation: CATSRDSSVSYNEQFF.

The V and J genes are TRBV9 and TRBJ2-2; maybe TRBD1 (6 bases). CDR1 and CDR2 from the germline V gene are SGDLS and YYNGEE. The germline V and J ends were trimmed by 4 bases and 1 base, with 11 bases remaining between them. This CDR3 has 15 amino acids. CDR3 protein: CASSTGTRNTGELFF. CDR3 nucleotide sequence: TGTGCCAGCAGCACCGGGACACGGAACACCGGGGAGCTGTTTTTT.

The chain links TRBV7-9 to TRBJ2-1, with 8 bases matching TRBD1. V dropped 5 bases and J dropped 9; count of bases not matched to a gene: 3. Germline assignment: CDR1 SEHNR and CDR2 FQNEAQ (reference sequence). This CDR3 has 12 amino acids. The DNA of the CDR3 is TGTGCCAGCAGCCAGACAGGGGCTGAGCAGTTCTTC. It is translated as CASSQTGAEQFF.

This clone has more than one count but fewer than ten. CDR3 sequence: CASSERRPRGYTF. The DNA for the CDR3 is TGTGCCAGCAGTGAAAGGCGGCCGAGAGGCTACACCTTC. This rearrangement joins TRBV2 to TRBJ1-2; no clear D gene. The germline CDR1 and CDR2 sequences are SNHLY and FYNNEI. This CDR3 comprises 13 residues. Trimming pared 2 bases from V and 8 bases from J, leaving 12 bases between.

CDR3 residues: CASSLRPGRLQPQHF. The CDR3 nucleotides are TGTGCCAGCAGTTTACGCCCAGGGAGGCTTCAGCCCCAGCATTTT. This chain joins TRBV28 and TRBJ1-5; tentatively, D is TRBD1 (5 bases). This CDR3 contains 15 residues. Between the trimmed V and J ends, which lost 2 bases and 6 bases, there was a span of 14 bases. The germline V gene encodes CDR1 MDHEN and CDR2 SYDVKM.

This chain links TRBV10-1 with TRBJ1-2; D uncertain. Deletions cut 7 bases from V and 5 bases from J, with 11 bases between. The germline V gene encodes CDR1 WNHNN and CDR2 SYGVQD (reference sequence). This CDR3 contains 12 residues. CDR3 nucleotides: TGCGCCAGCATGGTGAGGGATTATGGCTACACCTTC. Translation: CASMVRDYGYTF.

The chain uses TRBV12-3 or TRBV12-4 and TRBJ1-2; TRBD1 might be the D (5 bases). Deletions cut 3 bases from V and 6 bases from J, with 11 bases between. CDR3 length equals 13 residues. The CDR3 DNA sequence: TGTGCCAGCAGTTTGGACATTTATAATGGCTACACCTTC. It codes for CASSLDIYNGYTF.

Details on this clone: The same CDR3 arises from other DNA sequences in this sample as well. The chain employs TRBV7-2 and TRBJ1-1; perhaps TRBD1 as D (5 bases). V was cut by 5 bases and J by 1 base, with 8 bases left in between. This CDR3 has 13 residues. Germline CDR1 is SGHTA and CDR2 is FQGNSA. As DNA, the CDR3 is TGTGCCAGCAGCCGCGACAGGAACACTGAAGCTTTCTTT. Residues: CASSRDRNTEAFF.

V is TRBV3-1 (or the pseudogene TRBV3-2) and J is TRBJ1-6; D remains unclear. The V gene's germline CDR1 is LGHDT and CDR2 YNNKEL (reference sequence). There are 16 residues in the CDR3. V gave up 3 bases and J gave up 7 bases, with 16 bases separating them. CDR3 loop: CASSHGPSGLNSPLHF. CDR3 coding DNA: TGTGCCAGCAGCCATGGCCCCTCAGGCCTAAATTCACCCCTCCACTTT.

The J gene is TRBJ1-2, the V gene TRBV11-2, with TRBD1 matching over 7 bases. There are 12 residues in the CDR3. Trimming at V came to 6 bases and at J to 8 bases, leaving 6 bases not matched to a gene. Germline lookup yields CDR1 SGHAT and CDR2 FQNNGV. The chain's CDR3 is CASSGTVEGYTF. The CDR3 DNA reads as TGTGCCAGCAGTGGGACAGTTGAAGGCTACACCTTC.

The chain links TRBV28 to TRBJ1-5, with 8 bases that match TRBD1. J lost 0 bases, V lost 3 bases, and 10 bases had no gene match. The CDR3 totals 18 residues. The germline V gene encodes CDR1 MDHEN and CDR2 SYDVKM. The CDR3 nucleotides read TGTGCCAGCAGTTTCGGACAGGGCCTTTATTATAGCAATCAGCCCCAGCATTTT. Translated: CASSFGQGLYYSNQPQHF.

The chain joins TRBV7-9 to TRBJ2-1; D uncertain. Between the trimmed V and J ends, which lost 1 base and 5 bases, there was a span of 3 bases. This CDR3 is 12 amino acids long. Germline V CDR1 and CDR2: SEHNR, FQNEAQ (reference sequence). The CDR3 DNA reads TGTGCCAGCAGCTTAGGGCACAATGAGCAGTTCTTC. Its protein product is CASSLGHNEQFF.

In nucleotides, the CDR3 is TGTGCCAGCAGCTCGTCCCCCAGGGCAGATACGCAGTATTTT. Encoded protein: CASSSSPRADTQYF. The rearrangement uses TRBV7-9 and TRBJ2-3; D may be TRBD1 (5 bases). The length of the CDR3 is 14 residues. The germline gives CDR1 SEHNR, CDR2 FQNEAQ (reference sequence). V was shortened by 4 bases and J by 4 bases, with 12 bases between the two germline ends.

The J gene is TRBJ1-5, the V gene TRBV15; D gene ambiguous. Germline lookup yields CDR1 LNHNV and CDR2 YYDKDF (reference sequence). The CDR3 totals 13 residues. With 4 bases removed from V and 7 bases from J, the gap between germline ends came to 11 bases. CDR3 amino acids: CATSTVGNQPQHF. The DNA of the CDR3 is TGTGCCACCAGCACGGTTGGTAACCAGCCCCAGCATTTT.

V usage is TRBV3-1 (or the pseudogene TRBV3-2) and J usage is TRBJ2-7, with D tentatively TRBD1 (6 bases). Per the germline V gene, CDR1 is LGHDT and CDR2 is YNNKEL (reference sequence). The CDR3 runs 15 residues. Trimming removed 3 bases at V and 2 bases at J, with 14 bases between. The CDR3 DNA reads TGTGCCAGCAGCCATAGGGGGTCTCCGACCTACGAGCAGTACTTC. This sequence encodes CASSHRGSPTYEQYF.

J is TRBJ2-2 and V is TRBV9, with D possibly matching TRBD1 (5 bases). V dropped 2 bases and J dropped 3 bases, with 8 bases sitting between them. There are 14 residues in the CDR3. The V gene's germline CDR1 is SGDLS and CDR2 YYNGEE. CDR3 loop: CASSVGQYTGELFF. The CDR3 region has the DNA TGTGCCAGCAGCGTGGGGCAATACACCGGGGAGCTGTTTTTT. Full variable domain (missing parts from reference TRBV9 and TRBJ2-2): DSGVTQTPKHLITATGQRVTLRCSPRSGDLSVYWYQQSLDQGLQFLIQYYNGEERAKGNILERFSAQQFPDLHSELNLSSLELGDSALYFCASSVGQYTGELFFGEGSRLTVL.

The CDR3 coding sequence is TGTGCCAGCAGTTCAGGGGGCCCGAACACCGGGGAGCTGTTTTTT. Encoded protein: CASSSGGPNTGELFF. This chain joins TRBV27 and TRBJ2-2, with 8 bases matching TRBD1. Germline CDR1 reads MNHEY; CDR2 reads SMNVEV (reference sequence). The CDR3 consists of 15 residues. The V and J ends lost 4 bases and 0 bases, in that order; junction bases with no gene match: 1.

The rearrangement uses TRBV19 and TRBJ1-4; D not resolved. Germline V gene lookup returns CDR1 LNHDA and CDR2 SQIVND (reference sequence). The V and J ends lost 7 bases and 8 bases respectively, with 20 bases between them. CDR3 length equals 15 residues. CDR3 sequence (DNA): TGTGCCAGTACCGCCCGGCGGGAGCTCCCCGAAAAACTGTTTTTT. It encodes CASTARRELPEKLFF.